The 25 T cell receptor beta chains reported below all come from one sample, sequenced in a study of vaccination and CD4 T cells after COVID-19. TCRdb fed the PCR reads into MiXCR, producing one record per CDR3 protein. Altogether about 18,000 distinct CDR3 sequences are present, 62% being singletons, with the ten largest covering around 0.92%. Sequenced material: CD4+ T cells from blood, taken before SARS-CoV-2 vaccination. The receptor source for this set is a human donor who had recovered from COVID-19.

V is TRBV27 and J is TRBJ1-3, with 8 bases fitting TRBD1. The CDR3 consists of 15 residues. Germline V gene data show CDR1 as MNHEY and CDR2 as SMNVEV (reference sequence). Trimming cost V 5 bases and J 2 bases; bases outside gene matches: 5. DNA for the CDR3: TGTGCCAGCAGTCCCCGACAGGGGACTGGAAACACCATATATTTT. Translation: CASSPRQGTGNTIYF.

The chain uses TRBV5-1 and TRBJ2-3; D gene ambiguous. The germline V and J ends were trimmed by 0 bases and 2 bases, with 10 bases remaining between them. The CDR3 covers 15 residues. Germline V gene data show CDR1 as SGHRS and CDR2 as YFSETQ. The CDR3 protein is CASSLVKWDTDTQYF. The CDR3 bases are TGCGCCAGCAGCTTGGTAAAGTGGGACACAGATACGCAGTATTTT.

The chain recombines TRBV20-1 with TRBJ2-7; 11 positions match TRBD2. J lost 4 bases, V lost 2 bases, and 4 bases had no gene match. Germline V gives CDR1 DFQATT, CDR2 SNEGSKA (reference sequence). The CDR3 covers 14 residues. CDR3 DNA sequence: TGCAGTGCTAGACCGACTAGCGGGACTTACGAGCAGTACTTC. Protein sequence: CSARPTSGTYEQYF.

J is TRBJ1-5 and V is TRBV19; TRBD1 agrees at 10 bases. The CDR3 covers 16 residues. J lost 5 bases, V lost 4 bases, and 8 bases had no gene match. Per germline, CDR1 LNHDA and CDR2 SQIVND (reference sequence). Here the CDR3 reads CASSSGGQGGHQPQHF. CDR3 in DNA: TGTGCCAGTAGTAGCGGAGGACAGGGGGGTCATCAGCCCCAGCATTTT.

The sample holds a few counts of this clonotype. The V gene is TRBV19, the J gene TRBJ1-5, with D uncertain. The V end was cut by 0 bases, the J end by 7 bases, with 13 bases between. Germline V lookup: CDR1 LNHDA, CDR2 SQIVND (reference sequence). This CDR3 contains 15 residues. DNA of the CDR3: TGTGCCAGTAGTATAGATCAACGACTCGGACAGCCCCAGCATTTT. It codes for CASSIDQRLGQPQHF.

The chain recombines TRBV20-1 with TRBJ2-1; D not resolved. V was shortened by 5 bases and J by 3 bases, with 17 bases between the two germline ends. The CDR3 has 15 residues. CDR1 is DFQATT and CDR2 is SNEGSKA in the germline V gene (reference sequence). In DNA, the CDR3 is TGCAGTGCTTCGTCCTTTCGGTTAATCTACAATGAGCAGTTCTTC. Protein: CSASSFRLIYNEQFF.

The CDR3: CASSSGTNSNQPQHF. The CDR3 coding sequence is TGTGCCAGCAGCTCCGGGACAAATAGCAATCAGCCCCAGCATTTT. V usage is TRBV6-1 and J usage is TRBJ1-5; tentative D call: TRBD1 (6 bases). Trimming stripped 6 bases from V and 0 bases from J, with 12 bases between. Germline V gives CDR1 MNHNS, CDR2 SASEGT. The CDR3 runs 15 residues.

The V call is TRBV20-1, the J call TRBJ1-5; D is possibly TRBD1 (5 bases). Trimming took off 3 bases at V and 3 bases at J, with 15 bases between the two ends. CDR1 DFQATT and CDR2 SNEGSKA come from the germline V gene (reference sequence). The length of the CDR3 is 15 residues. The CDR3 sequence is CSASSGTGTNQPQHF. DNA of the CDR3: TGCAGTGCTAGTTCGGGGACGGGGACCAATCAGCCCCAGCATTTT.

The count of this clonotype is one. The J gene is TRBJ1-1, the V gene TRBV4-1; D is unclear. The CDR3 runs 14 residues. V was shortened by 1 base and J by 0 bases, with 6 bases between the two germline ends. Looked up from germline, CDR1 is MGHRA and CDR2 is YSYEKL. The CDR3 region is CASSQGPVNTEAFF. CDR3 DNA: TGCGCCAGCAGCCAAGGCCCGGTGAACACTGAAGCTTTCTTT.

This clonotype has a handful of counts. This chain joins TRBV10-1 and TRBJ1-1, with D possibly being TRBD1 (5 bases). Deletions cut 6 bases from V and 1 base from J, with 12 bases between. CDR1 and CDR2 (germline): WNHNN, SYGVQD (reference sequence). The CDR3 is made up of 14 amino acids. The CDR3 loop reads CASRDTRWNTEAFF. CDR3 DNA: TGCGCCAGCAGGGACACTCGGTGGAACACTGAAGCTTTCTTT.

The V and J genes are TRBV19 and TRBJ2-6, with 9 nucleotides matching TRBD1. CDR3 length equals 15 residues. CDR1 is LNHDA and CDR2 is SQIVND in the germline V gene (reference sequence). After removal of 3 bases from V and 7 bases from J, the junction contained 4 bases not matched to a gene. CDR3 in DNA: TGTGCCAGTAGTATCCGGACAGGGGACGCCAACGTCCTGACTTTC. It codes for CASSIRTGDANVLTF.

The chain recombines TRBV2 with TRBJ2-5; D is uncertain. V gave up 5 bases and J gave up 4 bases, with 14 bases separating them. CDR1 SNHLY and CDR2 FYNNEI come from the germline V gene. This CDR3 has 14 amino acids. In DNA, the CDR3 is TGTGCCAGCAGTCCCACGGCCCCGCCAGAGACCCAGTACTTC. Its protein product is CASSPTAPPETQYF.

There are a few counts of this clonotype. The J gene is TRBJ2-5, the V gene TRBV18; D not resolved. Trimming cost V 5 bases and J 1 base, with 5 bases left between them. This CDR3 region has 12 residues. CDR1 is KGHSH and CDR2 is LQKENI in the germline V gene. In DNA form, the CDR3 reads TGTGCCAGCTCAACAAGCCAAGAGACCCAGTACTTC. Translated: CASSTSQETQYF. Based on the CDR3 plus reference TRBV18 and TRBJ2-5, the full variable domain is NAGVMQNPRHLVRRRGQEARLRCSPMKGHSHVYWYRQLPEEGLKFMVYLQKENIIDESGMPKERFSAEFPKEGPSILRIQQVVRGDSAAYFCASSTSQETQYFGPGTRLLVL.

This chain links TRBV10-3 with TRBJ1-3, with 8 bases identical to TRBD1. V trimming: 10 bases; J trimming: 0 bases; junction bases outside the gene matches: 2. Germline V lookup: CDR1 ENHRY, CDR2 SYGVKD. This CDR3 has 13 amino acids. The CDR3 is CATGQGSGNTIYF. As DNA, the CDR3 is TGTGCCACAGGACAGGGCTCTGGAAACACCATATATTTT.

The chain joins TRBV6-1 to TRBJ1-2; D remains unclear. Trimming stripped 3 bases from V and 4 bases from J, with 6 bases between. Germline V gene data show CDR1 as MNHNS and CDR2 as SASEGT. The CDR3 length is 12 residues. The CDR3 DNA is TGTGCCAGCAGTGACGGGATCTATGGCTACACCTTC. It is translated as CASSDGIYGYTF.

V and J are TRBV18 and TRBJ1-1, with a possible D match to TRBD1 (6 bases). The CDR3 contains 16 residues. CDR1 is KGHSH, CDR2 LQKENI, per germline. Trimming took 5 bases from V and 0 from J, leaving 16 bases between them. The CDR3 loop is CASSAQGPLMNTEAFF. The CDR3 DNA sequence: TGTGCCAGCTCAGCACAGGGACCACTTATGAACACTGAAGCTTTCTTT.

The rearrangement uses TRBV15 and TRBJ2-3; D perhaps matches TRBD2 (6 bases). Germline V gene data show CDR1 as LNHNV and CDR2 as YYDKDF (reference sequence). The CDR3 covers 14 residues. Trimming left V 5 bases short and J 6 bases short, with 15 bases between. CDR3 in amino acids: CATSPRLVLDTQYF. CDR3 sequence (DNA): TGTGCCACCAGCCCTCGACTAGTTCTTGATACGCAGTATTTT.

This CDR3 is CASSEPPRGPREETQYF. In DNA, the CDR3 is TGCGCCAGCAGTGAGCCTCCTCGAGGCCCCAGGGAAGAGACCCAGTACTTC. The chain carries TRBV10-1 and TRBJ2-5, with a weak D call TRBD1 (5 bases). CDR3 length equals 17 residues. Trimming left V 2 bases short and J 3 bases short, with 19 bases between. The germline CDR1 and CDR2 sequences are WNHNN and SYGVQD (reference sequence).

The V call is TRBV20-1, the J call TRBJ2-2; TRBD2 might be the D (5 bases). The CDR3 runs to 14 residues. In germline, CDR1 is DFQATT, CDR2 SNEGSKA (reference sequence). V lost 0 bases and J 5 bases, leaving 10 bases between the germline ends. This CDR3 is CSAREMGGTGELFF. The CDR3 DNA sequence: TGCAGTGCTAGAGAAATGGGCGGGACCGGGGAGCTGTTTTTT.

This sequence joins TRBV20-1 and TRBJ2-2, with 11 bases identical to TRBD2. V gave up 6 bases and J gave up 2 bases; unmatched junction bases: 8. Per the germline V gene, CDR1 is DFQATT and CDR2 is SNEGSKA (reference sequence). The CDR3 spans 16 residues. CDR3 in amino acids: CSADSTSGVNTGELFF. CDR3 bases: TGCAGTGCCGACTCGACTAGCGGGGTTAACACCGGGGAGCTGTTTTTT.

This clonotype was detected only a few times. The chain recombines TRBV7-9 with TRBJ2-7; D remains unclear. The CDR3 sequence is 12 residues long. Trimming removed 4 bases from V and 4 bases from J, with 8 bases in between. Germline CDR1 and CDR2: SEHNR and FQNEAQ (reference sequence). The CDR3 loop is CASSYRAYEQYF. The CDR3 DNA is TGTGCCAGCAGCTACCGGGCTTACGAGCAGTACTTC.

The chain employs TRBV10-3 and TRBJ2-2, with TRBD2 identical over 8 bases. This CDR3 is 15 amino acids long. Germline V gene lookup returns CDR1 ENHRY and CDR2 SYGVKD. The ends lost 6 bases at V and 6 bases at J; junction bases unmatched: 9. The CDR3 sequence: CAISRAGVGSGELFF. The CDR3 DNA follows: TGTGCCATCAGCCGAGCGGGAGTCGGGTCCGGGGAGCTGTTTTTT.

This chain joins TRBV7-2 and TRBJ2-7, with D hard to call. There are 12 residues in the CDR3. In germline, CDR1 is SGHTA, CDR2 FQGNSA. The V gene lost 5 bases and the J gene lost 3 bases, with 8 bases spanning the gap. CDR3 in amino acids: CASSQDRYEQYF. The CDR3 coding sequence is TGTGCCAGCAGCCAGGACCGCTACGAGCAGTACTTC.

This chain links TRBV7-3 with TRBJ1-2; a possible D gene is TRBD1 (6 bases). Trimming removed 5 bases from V and 8 bases from J, with 15 bases in between. This CDR3 region has 13 residues. Germline values: CDR1 SGHTA, CDR2 FQGTGA. The CDR3 protein is CASSATGSQGYTF. CDR3 DNA: TGTGCCAGCAGCGCTACAGGGAGTCAGGGCTACACCTTC. The complete variable domain, with remaining parts taken from reference TRBV7-3 and TRBJ1-2, reads GAGVSQTPSNKVTEKGKYVELRCDPISGHTALYWYRQSLGQGPEFLIYFQGTGAADDSGLPNDRFFAVRPEGSVSTLKIQRTERGDSAVYLCASSATGSQGYTFGSGTRLTVV.

This chain uses TRBV7-3 with TRBJ1-1, with 9 bases matching TRBD1. The germline gives CDR1 SGHTA, CDR2 FQGTGA. The trim removed 5 bases at V and 1 base at J, leaving 2 bases unmatched. This CDR3 is 14 amino acids long. The CDR3 DNA follows: TGTGCCAGCAGCGTGACAGGGGGGAACACTGAAGCTTTCTTT. Its translation: CASSVTGGNTEAFF.